This T cell receptor (beta chain) was sequenced during a study of regulatory T cells in long-lasting Graves disease. The time point: newly diagnosed GD, antithyroid drugs for less than 3 months. PBMC RNA served as the TCR library source. This clonotype was recorded at least ten times. The TCR beta library used iRepertoire HTBI primers with Arm-PCR amplification of CDR3. MiXCR, applied by TCRdb to the multiplex PCR reads, yields one record per CDR3 protein. The profile shows hundreds of thousands of distinct CDR3 sequences, around 17% of them singletons. These data were likewise used in another study, on T cells in Graves' hyperthyroidism and ophthalmopathy.

The source material was peripheral blood mononuclear cells (PBMCs), sampled at new diagnosis, from a patient treated with antithyroid drugs. The sequence came from a middle-aged man with Graves disease.

In DNA, the CDR3 is TGTGCCAGCAGCTCCTTACAGGGGGCTGATCAGCCCCAGCATTTT. Protein: CASSSLQGADQPQHF. The J gene is TRBJ1-5, the V gene TRBV5-8, with 9 bases aligning to TRBD1. Per the germline V gene, CDR1 is SGHTS and CDR2 is YDEGEE. V trimming: 3 bases; J trimming: 5 bases; junction bases outside the gene matches: 6. The CDR3 spans 15 residues.